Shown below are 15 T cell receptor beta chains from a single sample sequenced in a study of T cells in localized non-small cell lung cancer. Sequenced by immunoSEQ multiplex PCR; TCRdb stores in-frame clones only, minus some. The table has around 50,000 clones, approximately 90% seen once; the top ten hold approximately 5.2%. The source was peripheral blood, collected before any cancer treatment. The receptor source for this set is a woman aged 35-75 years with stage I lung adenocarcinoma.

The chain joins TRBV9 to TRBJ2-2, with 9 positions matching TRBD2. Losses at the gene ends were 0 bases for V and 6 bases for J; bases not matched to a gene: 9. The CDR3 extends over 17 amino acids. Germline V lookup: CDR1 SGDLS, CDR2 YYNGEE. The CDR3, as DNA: TGTGCCAGCAGCGTAGGGTTGCGGGGGGGCCAGGCCGGGGAGCTGTTTTTT. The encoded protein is CASSVGLRGGQAGELFF.

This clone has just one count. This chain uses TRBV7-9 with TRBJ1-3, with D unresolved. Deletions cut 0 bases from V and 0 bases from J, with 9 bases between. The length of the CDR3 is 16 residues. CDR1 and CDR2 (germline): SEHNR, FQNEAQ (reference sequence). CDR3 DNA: TGTGCCAGCAGCTTAGCAGGTTCTTACTCTGGAAACACCATATATTTT. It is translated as CASSLAGSYSGNTIYF. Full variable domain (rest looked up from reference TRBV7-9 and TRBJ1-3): DTGVSQNPRHKITKRGQNVTFRCDPISEHNRLYWYRQTLGQGPEFLTYFQNEAQLEKSRLLSDRFSAERPKGSFSTLEIQRTEQGDSAMYLCASSLAGSYSGNTIYFGEGSWLTVV.

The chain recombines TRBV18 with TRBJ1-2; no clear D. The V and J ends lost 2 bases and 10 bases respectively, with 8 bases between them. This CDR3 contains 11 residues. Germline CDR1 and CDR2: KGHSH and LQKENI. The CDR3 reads CASSPMGDYTF. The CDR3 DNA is TGTGCCAGCTCACCAATGGGTGACTACACCTTC.

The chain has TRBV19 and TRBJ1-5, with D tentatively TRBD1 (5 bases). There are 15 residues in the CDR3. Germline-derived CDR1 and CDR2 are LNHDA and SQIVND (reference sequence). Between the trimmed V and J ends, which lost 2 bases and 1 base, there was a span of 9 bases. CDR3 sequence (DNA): TGTGCCAGTAGTATAAGAGGGGCGAGCAATCAGCCCCAGCATTTT. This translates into CASSIRGASNQPQHF.

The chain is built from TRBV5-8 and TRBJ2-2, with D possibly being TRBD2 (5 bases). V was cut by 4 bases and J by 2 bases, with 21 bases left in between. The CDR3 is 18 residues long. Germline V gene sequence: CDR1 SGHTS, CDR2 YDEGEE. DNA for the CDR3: TGTGCCAGCAGCATTTCGGGATCCCTCCTCATCAACACCGGGGAGCTGTTTTTT. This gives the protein CASSISGSLLINTGELFF.

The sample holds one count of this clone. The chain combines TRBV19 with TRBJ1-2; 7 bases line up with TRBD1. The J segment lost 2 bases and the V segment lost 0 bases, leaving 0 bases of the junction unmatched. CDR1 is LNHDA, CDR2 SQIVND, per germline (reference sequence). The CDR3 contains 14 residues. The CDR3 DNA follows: TGTGCCAGTAGTATAGAACAGGGGAACTATGGCTACACCTTC. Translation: CASSIEQGNYGYTF.

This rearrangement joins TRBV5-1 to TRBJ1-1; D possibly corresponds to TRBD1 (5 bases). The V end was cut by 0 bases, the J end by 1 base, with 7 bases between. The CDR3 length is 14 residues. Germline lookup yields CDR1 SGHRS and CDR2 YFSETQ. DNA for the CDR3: TGCGCCAGCAGCTTGGCAGGGTCGAACACTGAAGCTTTCTTT. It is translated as CASSLAGSNTEAFF.

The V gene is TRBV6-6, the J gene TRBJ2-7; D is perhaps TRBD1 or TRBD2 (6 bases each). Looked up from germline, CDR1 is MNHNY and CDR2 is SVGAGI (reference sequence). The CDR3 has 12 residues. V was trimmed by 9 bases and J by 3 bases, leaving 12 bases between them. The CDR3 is CASGGTLYEQYF. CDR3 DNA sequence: TGTGCCAGTGGAGGGACACTCTACGAGCAGTACTTC.

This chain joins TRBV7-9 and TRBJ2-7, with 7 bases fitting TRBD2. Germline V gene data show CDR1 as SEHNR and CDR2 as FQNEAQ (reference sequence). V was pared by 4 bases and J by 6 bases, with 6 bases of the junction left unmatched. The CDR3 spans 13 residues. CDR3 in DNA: TGTGCCAGCAGCTCAGCGGGAAGGGCCGAGCAGTACTTC. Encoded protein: CASSSAGRAEQYF.

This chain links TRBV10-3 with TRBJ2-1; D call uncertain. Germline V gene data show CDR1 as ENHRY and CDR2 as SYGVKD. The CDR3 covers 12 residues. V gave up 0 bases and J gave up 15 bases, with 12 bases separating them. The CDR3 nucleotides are TGTGCCATCAGTGAGTCGAAGGATTATCCGTTCTTC. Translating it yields CAISESKDYPFF.

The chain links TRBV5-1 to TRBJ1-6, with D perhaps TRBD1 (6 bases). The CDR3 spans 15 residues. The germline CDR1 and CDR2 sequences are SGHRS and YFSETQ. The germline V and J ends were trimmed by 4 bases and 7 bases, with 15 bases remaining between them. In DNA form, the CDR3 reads TGCGCCAGCAGCCAAGGGACATTTAGCAATTCACCCCTCCACTTT. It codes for CASSQGTFSNSPLHF. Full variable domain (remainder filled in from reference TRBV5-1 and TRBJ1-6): KAGVTQTPRYLIKTRGQQVTLSCSPISGHRSVSWYQQTPGQGLQFLFEYFSETQRNKGNFPGRFSGRQFSNSRSEMNVSTLELGDSALYLCASSQGTFSNSPLHFGNGTRLTVT.

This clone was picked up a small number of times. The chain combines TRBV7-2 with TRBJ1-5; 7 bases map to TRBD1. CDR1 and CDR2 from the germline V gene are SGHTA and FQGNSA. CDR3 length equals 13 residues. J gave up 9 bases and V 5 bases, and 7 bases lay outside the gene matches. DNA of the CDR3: TGTGCCAGCAGCCCCAGGGGACAGCCGCCCCAGCATTTT. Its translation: CASSPRGQPPQHF.

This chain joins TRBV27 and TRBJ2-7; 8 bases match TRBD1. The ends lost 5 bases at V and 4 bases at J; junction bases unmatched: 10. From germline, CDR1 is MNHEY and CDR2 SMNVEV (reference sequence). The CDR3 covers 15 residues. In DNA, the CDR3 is TGTGCCAGCAGTCCAATCCCCGGGACAGGTTACGAGCAGTACTTC. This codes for CASSPIPGTGYEQYF.

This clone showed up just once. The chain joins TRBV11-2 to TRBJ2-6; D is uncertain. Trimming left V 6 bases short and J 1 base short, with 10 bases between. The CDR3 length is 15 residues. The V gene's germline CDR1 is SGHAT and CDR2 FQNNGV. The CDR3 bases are TGTGCCAGCAGTTCCGTCGGGTCTGGGGCCAACGTCCTGACTTTC. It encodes CASSSVGSGANVLTF.

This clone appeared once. This chain's CDR3 is CASRYRENTGELFF. CDR3 coding DNA: TGTGCCAGCAGATACAGGGAAAACACCGGGGAGCTGTTTTTT. The chain couples TRBV7-8 to TRBJ2-2; D perhaps matches TRBD1 (6 bases). CDR3 size: 14 residues. The V end was cut by 6 bases, the J end by 2 bases, with 10 bases between. Germline CDR1 reads SGHVS; CDR2 reads FQNEAQ.